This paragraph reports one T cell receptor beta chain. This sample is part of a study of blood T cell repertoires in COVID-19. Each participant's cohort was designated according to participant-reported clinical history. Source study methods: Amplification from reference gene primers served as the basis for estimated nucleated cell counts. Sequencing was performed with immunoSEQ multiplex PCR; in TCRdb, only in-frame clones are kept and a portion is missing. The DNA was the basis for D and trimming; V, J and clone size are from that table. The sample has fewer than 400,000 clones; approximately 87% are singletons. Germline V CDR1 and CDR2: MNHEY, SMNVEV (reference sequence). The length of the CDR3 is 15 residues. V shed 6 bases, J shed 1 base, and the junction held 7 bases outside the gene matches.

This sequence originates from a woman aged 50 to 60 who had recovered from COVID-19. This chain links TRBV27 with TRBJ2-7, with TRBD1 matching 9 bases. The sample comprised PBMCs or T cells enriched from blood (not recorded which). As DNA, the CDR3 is TGTGCCAGCAGACTGACCGGGACAGGGTCCTACGAGCAGTACTTC. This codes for CASRLTGTGSYEQYF.